Each of the 26 T cell receptor beta chains below was sequenced from the same sample in a study of T cells after yellow fever vaccination. Each CDR3 protein is one row after TCRdb ran MiXCR on the 5' RACE reads. Found here are 200,000 to 300,000 distinct CDR3 sequences, approximately 6.8% of them singletons; the top ten hold 1% to 1.2%. Sequenced material: CD4+ T cells sorted from PBMCs, taken on the day of the yellow fever booster vaccination. The receptor set was obtained from a man between 25 and 39 years old who received the YFV17D yellow fever vaccine.

The chain carries TRBV30 and TRBJ1-6; 10 bases line up with TRBD1. The V segment lost 4 bases and the J segment 10 bases; nucleotides outside the gene matches: 10. The CDR3 covers 15 residues. CDR1 GTSNPN and CDR2 SVGIG come from the germline V gene (reference sequence). The CDR3 nucleotides are TGTGCCTGGAAAAAAAGGGACAGGGGCGCGTCACCCCTCCACTTT. Protein sequence: CAWKKRDRGASPLHF.

There are many counts of this clonotype. The CDR3 DNA follows: TGTGCCGCCCGGGCTAGCGGGAGTCTGTATTTT. Protein product: CAARASGSLYF. The chain recombines TRBV15 with TRBJ2-3; TRBD2 matches at 10 bases. Per germline, CDR1 LNHNV and CDR2 YYDKDF (reference sequence). V lost 11 bases, J lost 14 bases, and 10 bases stayed unmatched. The CDR3 totals 11 residues.

At least ten counts were recorded for this clonotype. The chain has TRBV24-1 and TRBJ2-2; the D is unclear. In germline, CDR1 is KGHDR, CDR2 SFDVKD. The V end lost 8 bases, the J end lost 0 bases, and 9 bases lay between the germline ends. The length of the CDR3 is 14 residues. The DNA of the CDR3 is TGTGCCACCAAGTCCAGCTCGAACACCGGGGAGCTGTTTTTT. Translated: CATKSSSNTGELFF.

There are a few counts of this clonotype. The rearrangement uses TRBV19 and TRBJ2-5; 11 positions match TRBD2. V was pared by 3 bases and J by 5 bases, with 11 bases of the junction left unmatched. Per the germline V gene, CDR1 is LNHDA and CDR2 is SQIVND (reference sequence). This CDR3 contains 17 residues. CDR3 sequence (DNA): TGTGCCAGTAGTATCGCCACTAGCGGGAGAGGCTCGGAGACCCAGTACTTC. This gives the protein CASSIATSGRGSETQYF.

This clonotype was recorded at least ten times. This chain links TRBV7-8 with TRBJ2-7; 10 bases map to TRBD1. With V trimmed by 3 bases and J by 3 bases, 2 bases remained unmatched. The length of the CDR3 is 14 residues. The germline gives CDR1 SGHVS, CDR2 FQNEAQ. Written as DNA, the CDR3 is TGTGCCAGCAGCTTGGGGGACAGGGGCTACGAGCAGTACTTC. Its translation: CASSLGDRGYEQYF.

This clonotype was counted only a few times. The V gene is TRBV5-1, the J gene TRBJ2-7; 9 bases match TRBD1. The CDR3 contains 15 residues. Germline V lookup: CDR1 SGHRS, CDR2 YFSETQ. The trim removed 3 bases at V and 0 bases at J, leaving 4 bases unmatched. In nucleotides, the CDR3 is TGCGCCAGCAGCTCTCGGACAGGGGCCTCCTACGAGCAGTACTTC. Translating gives CASSSRTGASYEQYF.

This clonotype appeared a few times. This chain connects TRBV20-1 to TRBJ2-7, with D maybe TRBD1 (6 bases). CDR3 length: 13 amino acids. V was pared by 2 bases and J by 4 bases, with 12 bases between. Looked up from germline, CDR1 is DFQATT and CDR2 is SNEGSKA (reference sequence). The CDR3 loop reads CSARPTGRYEQYF. Written as DNA, the CDR3 is TGCAGTGCTAGACCGACAGGACGGTACGAGCAGTACTTC.

The chain combines TRBV5-5 with TRBJ2-2, with no clear D. V was pared by 4 bases and J by 8 bases, with 6 bases between. The CDR3 is made up of 11 amino acids. CDR1 is SGHKS and CDR2 is YYEKEE in the germline V gene (reference sequence). The DNA of the CDR3 is TGTGCCAGCAGCGCCGAAGGGGAGCTGTTTTTT. Translating gives CASSAEGELFF.

This clonotype was found a few times. The rearrangement joins TRBV14 to TRBJ2-7; D remains unclear. The CDR3 covers 12 residues. V was pared by 3 bases and J by 4 bases, with 7 bases between. Germline V gene lookup returns CDR1 SGHDN and CDR2 FVKESK. CDR3 nucleotide sequence: TGTGCCAGCAGCCAGGCGCGTTACGAGCAGTACTTC. Its protein is CASSQARYEQYF.

This clonotype was counted ten times or more. This chain joins TRBV28 and TRBJ1-2; D gene ambiguous. Per the germline V gene, CDR1 is MDHEN and CDR2 is SYDVKM. The CDR3 length is 14 residues. V was trimmed by 5 bases and J by 4 bases, leaving 14 bases between them. CDR3 sequence: CASSPSPEVYGYTF. The CDR3 nucleotides read TGTGCCAGCAGTCCCTCCCCAGAAGTCTATGGCTACACCTTC.

The chain is built from TRBV5-5 and TRBJ2-3; 8 positions agree with TRBD1. Looked up from germline, CDR1 is SGHKS and CDR2 is YYEKEE (reference sequence). V dropped 0 bases and J dropped 1; count of bases not matched to a gene: 4. The CDR3 consists of 16 residues. The CDR3 sequence: CASSLGQGLGTDTQYF. DNA for the CDR3: TGTGCCAGCAGCTTGGGACAGGGGCTAGGCACAGATACGCAGTATTTT.

This clonotype was counted many times. V is TRBV20-1 and J is TRBJ2-7, with a possible D match to TRBD2 (5 bases). Germline V CDR1 and CDR2: DFQATT, SNEGSKA (reference sequence). The CDR3 is 12 amino acids. V shed 7 bases and J shed 5 bases, with 15 bases lying between them. The CDR3 protein is CSVGLAEDEQYF. The CDR3 bases are TGCAGTGTAGGGCTAGCTGAGGACGAGCAGTACTTC.

The gene calls are TRBV18 and TRBJ2-5; D uncertain. Deletions cut 2 bases from V and 5 bases from J, with 12 bases between. The CDR3 contains 14 residues. From germline, CDR1 is KGHSH and CDR2 LQKENI. In DNA form, the CDR3 reads TGTGCCAGCTCACCAAAGGAACTTTTGGAGACCCAGTACTTC. Protein sequence: CASSPKELLETQYF.

The V gene is TRBV12-3 or TRBV12-4, the J gene TRBJ2-6, with D unresolved. V was pared by 2 bases and J by 3 bases, with 5 bases between. The CDR3 length is 14 residues. CDR3 amino acids: CASSLSGGANVLTF. DNA for the CDR3: TGTGCCAGCAGTTTATCCGGTGGGGCCAACGTCCTGACTTTC.

The table lists this clonotype with a few counts. This chain uses TRBV5-1 with TRBJ2-7, with TRBD2 identical over 8 bases. Trimming at V came to 6 bases and at J to 5 bases, leaving 10 bases not matched to a gene. This CDR3 contains 14 residues. CDR1 is SGHRS and CDR2 is YFSETQ in the germline V gene. Written as DNA, the CDR3 is TGCGCCAGCACCATTGGGGGACTAGTTAACGAGCAGTACTTC. Its protein is CASTIGGLVNEQYF.

This chain links TRBV5-1 with TRBJ1-1; D may be TRBD1 (6 bases). V was trimmed by 7 bases and J by 11 bases, leaving 15 bases between them. The CDR3 contains 11 residues. Germline V lookup: CDR1 SGHRS, CDR2 YFSETQ. CDR3 sequence (DNA): TGCGCCAGCTCGGAGGGGGTAGACGCTTTCTTT. Protein sequence: CASSEGVDAFF.

The rearrangement uses TRBV28 and TRBJ1-3; D gene ambiguous. CDR1 is MDHEN, CDR2 SYDVKM, per germline. The ends were cut back, 3 bases at V and 3 bases at J, with 9 bases in the middle. The CDR3 has 14 residues. CDR3 DNA: TGTGCCAGCAGTTTTCTGGCGTATGGAAACACCATATATTTT. Protein: CASSFLAYGNTIYF.

This clonotype turned up a few times. This chain uses TRBV7-2 with TRBJ2-5, with a tentative D call TRBD1 (6 bases). The germline V gene has CDR1 SGHTA and CDR2 FQGNSA. The CDR3 has 14 amino acids. V lost 4 bases to trimming and J lost 4 bases, with 13 bases between them. CDR3 region: CASSSQKGGETQYF. The CDR3 DNA is TGTGCCAGCAGCTCCCAAAAAGGGGGAGAGACCCAGTACTTC.

There are a few counts of this clonotype. The DNA of the CDR3 is TGCGCCAGCAGCAACGACAGGGTTGGCGAGCAGTACTTC. The encoded protein is CASSNDRVGEQYF. The V and J genes are TRBV5-1 and TRBJ2-7, with 7 bases aligning to TRBD1. Germline V gene sequence: CDR1 SGHRS, CDR2 YFSETQ. V was clipped by 4 bases and J by 6 bases; unmatched bases: 7. CDR3 length equals 13 residues.

With respect to this clonotype: Relative to the germline gene, one junction end is altered; a read error may explain this. The V and J genes are TRBV5-1 and TRBJ2-1; D is perhaps TRBD2 (5 bases). Germline loops: CDR1 SGHRS, CDR2 YFSETQ. The CDR3 has 15 amino acids. CDR3 coding DNA: TGCGCCAGCAGCTTGGGAGCGGAACCCTCCAATGAGCGGTTCTTC. Amino acid sequence: CASSLGAEPSNERFF.

CDR3 region: CASSLDEYGYTF. The CDR3 DNA reads as TGTGCCAGCAGCTTAGACGAGTATGGCTACACCTTC. The V call is TRBV7-9, the J call TRBJ1-2, with D hard to call. V shed 1 base and J shed 5 bases, with 5 bases lying between them. The CDR3 runs to 12 residues. CDR1 is SEHNR and CDR2 is FQNEAQ in the germline V gene (reference sequence).

The rearrangement uses TRBV20-1 and TRBJ2-3; weak D call: TRBD2 (5 bases). The V and J ends lost 5 bases and 0 bases respectively, with 12 bases between them. CDR1 and CDR2 (germline): DFQATT, SNEGSKA (reference sequence). This CDR3 has 14 residues. This chain's CDR3 is CSAQRTRSTDTQYF. The CDR3 DNA is TGCAGTGCTCAGCGGACTCGTAGCACAGATACGCAGTATTTT.

The V gene is TRBV12-3 or TRBV12-4, the J gene TRBJ2-1; no definite D call. Deletions cut 1 base from V and 8 bases from J, with 12 bases between. CDR3 length: 14 residues. The CDR3 DNA reads TGTGCCAGCAGTTTAGGTGGGGTGTCCTATGAGCAGTTCTTC. It yields the protein CASSLGGVSYEQFF.

The gene calls are TRBV9 and TRBJ2-3; D not resolved. This CDR3 is built from 15 residues. Germline CDR1 reads SGDLS; CDR2 reads YYNGEE. The V end lost 3 bases, the J end lost 9 bases, and 20 bases lay between the germline ends. The CDR3: CASSASTALDETQYF. The CDR3 DNA follows: TGTGCCAGCAGCGCCTCGACGGCCTTAGATGAGACGCAGTATTTT.

The chain combines TRBV7-9 with TRBJ2-3; TRBD2 might be the D (5 bases). Germline CDR1 is SEHNR and CDR2 is FQNEAQ (reference sequence). Trimming cost V 0 bases and J 11 bases, with 12 bases left between them. There are 13 residues in the CDR3. Here the CDR3 DNA reads TGTGCCAGCAGCTTAGCGGGAGCCTATAAGCAGTATTTT. Its translation: CASSLAGAYKQYF.

Concerning this clonotype itself: A clone one base away is much larger, so this may be a read error. The gene calls are TRBV7-2 and TRBJ2-3; TRBD1 aligns across 7 bases. The CDR3 has 13 amino acids. Per the germline V gene, CDR1 is SGHTA and CDR2 is FQGNSA. CDR3 coding DNA: TGTGCCAGGACCCCAACCGGGACAGCTACGCAGTATTTT. Translated: CARTPTGTATQYF.